This T cell receptor (beta chain) was sequenced in a study of cytomegalovirus exposure and HLA in healthy donors. Overall study results and limits: Most sequenced TCRs were rare (though some public TCRs occurred in many donors). Clusters of TCRs from the first cohort tended to co-occur in the 120 or so validation repertoires (as a later analysis found).

Worth noting for this clone: Its specificity is not known.

Trimming shortened V by 1 base and J by 3 bases, and 12 bases separated the two germline ends. The CDR3 loop spans 15 amino acids. Looked up from germline, CDR1 is SEHNR and CDR2 is FQNEAQ (reference sequence). The assay was immunoSEQ multiplex PCR, and TCRdb's table has in-frame clones only and misses some. The sample includes about 140,000 clones, just under 85% of them seen just once. Material for sequencing was PBMCs. The origin of this receptor is a woman under 40 in good health and CMV-seronegative. The chain carries TRBV7-9 and TRBJ1-2; D is perhaps TRBD1 (5 bases). This chain's CDR3 is CASSLEQAAHYGYTF. In nucleotides, the CDR3 is TGTGCCAGCAGCTTAGAACAGGCGGCTCACTATGGCTACACCTTC.